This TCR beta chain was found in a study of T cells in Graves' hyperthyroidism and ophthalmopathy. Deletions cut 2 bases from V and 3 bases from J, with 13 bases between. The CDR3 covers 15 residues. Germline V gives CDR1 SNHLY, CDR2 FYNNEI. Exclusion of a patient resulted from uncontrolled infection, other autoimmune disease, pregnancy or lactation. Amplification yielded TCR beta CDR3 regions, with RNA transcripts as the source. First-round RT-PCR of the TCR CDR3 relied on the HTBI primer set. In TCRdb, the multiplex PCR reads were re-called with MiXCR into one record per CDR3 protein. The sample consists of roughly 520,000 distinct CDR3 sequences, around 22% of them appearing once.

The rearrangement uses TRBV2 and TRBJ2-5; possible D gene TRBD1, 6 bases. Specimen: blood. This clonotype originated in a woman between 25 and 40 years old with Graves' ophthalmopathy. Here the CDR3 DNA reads TGTGCCAGCAGTGAATCAAGAACAGGGAAAGAGACCCAGTACTTC. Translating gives CASSESRTGKETQYF.